The next 13 T cell receptor beta chains were all read from a single sample in a study of radiation and T cells in renal cell carcinoma. TCRdb's copy holds only in-frame clones and misses some; the assay was immunoSEQ multiplex PCR. Of about 18,000 clones in the sample, 45% to 70% were seen once. Documented treatment: 15 Gy SBRT to primary tumor, nephrectomy 4 weeks later. The material sequenced was tumor tissue, taken from a patient whose treatment included radiotherapy and nephrectomy. These receptors all come from a man aged 50 to 60 with renal cell carcinoma.

V and J are TRBV5-1 and TRBJ2-5; 9 nucleotides agree with TRBD2. J gave up 7 bases and V 0 bases, and 10 bases lay outside the gene matches. Germline V lookup: CDR1 SGHRS, CDR2 YFSETQ. This CDR3 region has 16 residues. The CDR3 protein is CASSLDMTSGLGTQYF. The DNA of the CDR3 is TGCGCCAGCAGCTTGGATATGACTAGCGGCCTTGGGACCCAGTACTTC.

In its sample, this clone was seen once. The V and J genes are TRBV7-9 and TRBJ1-2; TRBD1 might be the D (5 bases). V lost 0 bases and J 1 base, leaving 21 bases between the germline ends. The CDR3 runs to 19 residues. The germline gives CDR1 SEHNR, CDR2 FQNEAQ (reference sequence). CDR3 loop: CASSLAALRNRPFNYGYTF. As DNA, the CDR3 is TGTGCCAGCAGCTTAGCCGCTCTCCGGAACAGGCCTTTTAACTATGGCTACACCTTC.

CDR3 residues: CASSLAFTNYEQYF. CDR3 nucleotide sequence: TGTGCCAGCAGCTTAGCTTTCACAAACTACGAGCAGTACTTC. This chain connects TRBV7-2 to TRBJ2-7; unclear D gene. Looked up from germline, CDR1 is SGHTA and CDR2 is FQGNSA. The CDR3 consists of 14 residues. V shed 0 bases and J shed 3 bases, with 9 bases lying between them.

This clone was seen just once. Other nucleotide sequences in the sample specify the same CDR3. The V and J genes are TRBV5-4 and TRBJ2-7; 12 bases map to TRBD2. V dropped 0 bases and J dropped 4; count of bases not matched to a gene: 2. This CDR3 is built from 15 residues. Looked up from germline, CDR1 is SGHNT and CDR2 is YYREEE (reference sequence). Here the CDR3 reads CASSLGTSGTYEQYF. The CDR3, as DNA: TGTGCCAGCAGCTTGGGGACTAGCGGGACGTACGAGCAGTACTTC.

The J gene is TRBJ2-7, the V gene TRBV7-9; tentative D call: TRBD1 (7 bases). V lost 5 bases to trimming and J lost 4 bases, with 24 bases between them. Germline V lookup: CDR1 SEHNR, CDR2 FQNEAQ (reference sequence). This CDR3 region has 17 residues. CDR3: CASSVGSGGGGTYEQYF. In nucleotides, the CDR3 is TGTGCCAGCAGCGTAGGGAGTGGAGGGGGCGGAACTTACGAGCAGTACTTC. The complete variable domain, with remaining parts taken from reference TRBV7-9 and TRBJ2-7, reads DTGVSQNPRHKITKRGQNVTFRCDPISEHNRLYWYRQTLGQGPEFLTYFQNEAQLEKSRLLSDRFSAERPKGSFSTLEIQRTEQGDSAMYLCASSVGSGGGGTYEQYFGPGTRLTVT.

This clone was seen just once. Here the CDR3 reads CASSQEWQPDNEKLFF. The CDR3 DNA sequence: TGCGCCAGCAGCCAAGAGTGGCAGCCTGATAATGAAAAACTGTTTTTT. This sequence joins TRBV4-1 and TRBJ1-4; D gene ambiguous. Trimming shortened V by 0 bases and J by 4 bases, and 12 bases separated the two germline ends. The germline gives CDR1 MGHRA, CDR2 YSYEKL. This CDR3 has 16 residues.

This clone showed up just once. This sample includes further DNA sequences coding for the same CDR3. V and J are TRBV5-1 and TRBJ2-5; TRBD1 matches 7 bases. V shed 0 bases, J shed 3 bases, and the junction held 5 bases outside the gene matches. Germline loops: CDR1 SGHRS, CDR2 YFSETQ. This CDR3 region has 15 residues. The CDR3 nucleotides are TGCGCCAGCAGCTTGGCAGGGGGTTTGGAAGAGACCCAGTACTTC. This sequence encodes CASSLAGGLEETQYF.

CDR3 coding DNA: TGTGCCAGCAGCGCCTCACAGAGCTCTGGAAACACCATATATTTT. This gives the protein CASSASQSSGNTIYF. The chain combines TRBV9 with TRBJ1-3; D unresolved. V dropped 3 bases and J dropped 0 bases, with 10 bases sitting between them. The CDR3 contains 15 residues. Per germline, CDR1 SGDLS and CDR2 YYNGEE. The variable domain in full, with the rest retrieved from reference TRBV9 and TRBJ1-3, is DSGVTQTPKHLITATGQRVTLRCSPRSGDLSVYWYQQSLDQGLQFLIQYYNGEERAKGNILERFSAQQFPDLHSELNLSSLELGDSALYFCASSASQSSGNTIYFGEGSWLTVV.

V gene TRBV9 combines with J gene TRBJ2-3; D is unresolved. With 0 bases removed from V and 4 bases from J, the gap between germline ends came to 15 bases. The CDR3 is made up of 16 amino acids. The germline V gene has CDR1 SGDLS and CDR2 YYNGEE. In DNA form, the CDR3 reads TGTGCCAGCAGCGTAGCCGTAGCCCAGGTCGCAGATACGCAGTATTTT. Its translation: CASSVAVAQVADTQYF.

This clone has more than one count but fewer than ten. The rearrangement uses TRBV27 and TRBJ1-2, with 7 bases that match TRBD1. Looked up from germline, CDR1 is MNHEY and CDR2 is SMNVEV (reference sequence). V lost 4 bases and J lost 6; bases outside the gene matches: 14. The CDR3 has 16 residues. The CDR3 reads CASSSRQGGGWNGYTF. CDR3 bases: TGTGCCAGCAGTTCTCGACAGGGAGGGGGGTGGAATGGCTACACCTTC.

V and J are TRBV7-9 and TRBJ1-1; the D gene is possibly TRBD1 (6 bases). Trimming removed 5 bases from V and 4 bases from J, with 14 bases in between. Germline V gives CDR1 SEHNR, CDR2 FQNEAQ (reference sequence). There are 14 residues in the CDR3. CDR3 coding DNA: TGTGCCAGCAGCCCGACAGGCCCGGGCACTGAAGCTTTCTTT. Its protein product is CASSPTGPGTEAFF.

V is TRBV25-1 and J is TRBJ1-2, with D unresolved. The ends were cut back, 1 base at V and 6 bases at J, with 12 bases in the middle. The CDR3 is 14 residues long. Germline CDR1 is MGHDK and CDR2 is SYGVNS. Written as DNA, the CDR3 is TGTGCCAGCAGTGAATCATATCAGGAAAATGGCTACACCTTC. Its translation is CASSESYQENGYTF.

This clone was counted a few times. The chain carries TRBV4-2 and TRBJ1-1, with TRBD1 matching over 8 bases. This CDR3 region has 16 residues. Trimming took 4 bases from V and 3 from J; bases not matched to a gene: 10. Germline-derived CDR1 and CDR2 are LGHNA and YNFKEQ. The CDR3 DNA is TGTGCCAGCAGCCGTGGACAGGGATTTCGGGACACTGAAGCTTTCTTT. This translates into CASSRGQGFRDTEAFF.